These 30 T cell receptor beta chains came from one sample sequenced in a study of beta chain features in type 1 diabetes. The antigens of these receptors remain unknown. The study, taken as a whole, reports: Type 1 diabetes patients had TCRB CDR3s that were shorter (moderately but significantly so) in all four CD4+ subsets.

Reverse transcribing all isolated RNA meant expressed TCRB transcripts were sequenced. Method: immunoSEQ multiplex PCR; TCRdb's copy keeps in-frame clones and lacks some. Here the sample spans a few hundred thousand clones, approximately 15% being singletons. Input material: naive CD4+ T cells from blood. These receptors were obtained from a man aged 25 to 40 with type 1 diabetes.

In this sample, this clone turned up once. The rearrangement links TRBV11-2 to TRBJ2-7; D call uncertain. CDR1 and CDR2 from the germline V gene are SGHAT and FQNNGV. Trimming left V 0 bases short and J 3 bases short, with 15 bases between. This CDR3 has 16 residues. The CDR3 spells CASSLDRGVRIYEQYF. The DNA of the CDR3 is TGTGCCAGCAGCTTAGATCGAGGCGTCAGAATCTACGAGCAGTACTTC. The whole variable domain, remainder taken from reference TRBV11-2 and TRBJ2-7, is EAGVAQSPRYKIIEKRQSVAFWCNPISGHATLYWYQQILGQGPKLLIQFQNNGVVDDSQLPKDRFSAERLKGVDSTLKIQPAKLEDSAVYLCASSLDRGVRIYEQYFGPGTRLTVT.

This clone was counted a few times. The CDR3 is CASSPSTDTQYF. For the CDR3, the DNA is TGTGCCAGCAGCCCAAGCACAGATACGCAGTATTTT. This chain joins TRBV9 and TRBJ2-3; D is uncertain. CDR3 length: 12 residues. CDR1 and CDR2 (germline): SGDLS, YYNGEE. The V gene lost 4 bases and the J gene lost 0 bases, with 3 bases spanning the gap.

For the CDR3, the DNA is TGTGCCAGCGGAGTCCCGGGCACAGATACGCAGTATTTT. The encoded protein is CASGVPGTDTQYF. The chain uses TRBV5-5 and TRBJ2-3; D not certain. Trimming cost V 7 bases and J 1 base, with 10 bases left between them. This CDR3 has 13 residues. Germline lookup yields CDR1 SGHKS and CDR2 YYEKEE (reference sequence).

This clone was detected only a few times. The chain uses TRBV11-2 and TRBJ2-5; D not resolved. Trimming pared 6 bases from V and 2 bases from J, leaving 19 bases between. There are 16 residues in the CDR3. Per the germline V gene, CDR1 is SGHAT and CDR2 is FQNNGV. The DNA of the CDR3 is TGTGCCAGCAGTTCCCCTTGGTTACAGCCGCAAGAGACCCAGTACTTC. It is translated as CASSSPWLQPQETQYF.

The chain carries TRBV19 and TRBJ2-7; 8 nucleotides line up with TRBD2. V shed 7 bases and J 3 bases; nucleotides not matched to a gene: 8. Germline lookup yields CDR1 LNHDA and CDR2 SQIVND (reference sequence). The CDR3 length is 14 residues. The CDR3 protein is CASTGGSGSYEQYF. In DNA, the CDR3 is TGTGCCAGTACAGGCGGAAGCGGGAGCTACGAGCAGTACTTC.

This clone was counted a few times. The CDR3 DNA is TGTGCCACCAGCAGAGAAACTAGCGGGAACCAAGAGACCCAGTACTTC. It translates to CATSRETSGNQETQYF. This sequence joins TRBV15 and TRBJ2-5; TRBD2 aligns across 10 bases. Trimming at V came to 0 bases and at J to 0 bases, leaving 1 base not matched to a gene. The CDR3 contains 16 residues. Germline CDR1 and CDR2: LNHNV and YYDKDF (reference sequence).

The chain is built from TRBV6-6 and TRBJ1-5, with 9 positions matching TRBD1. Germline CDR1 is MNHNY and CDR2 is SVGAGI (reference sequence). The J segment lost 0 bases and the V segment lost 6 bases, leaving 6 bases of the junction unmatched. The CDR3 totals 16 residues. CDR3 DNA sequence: TGTGCCAGCAGCCACCAACAGGGGGCTAGCAATCAGCCCCAGCATTTT. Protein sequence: CASSHQQGASNQPQHF.

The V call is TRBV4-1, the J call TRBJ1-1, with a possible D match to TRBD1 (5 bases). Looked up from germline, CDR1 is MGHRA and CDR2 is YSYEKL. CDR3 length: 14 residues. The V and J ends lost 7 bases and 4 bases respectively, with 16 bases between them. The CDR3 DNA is TGCGCCAGCACCTCCGCCCGGAGGGGCACTGAAGCTTTCTTT. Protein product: CASTSARRGTEAFF.

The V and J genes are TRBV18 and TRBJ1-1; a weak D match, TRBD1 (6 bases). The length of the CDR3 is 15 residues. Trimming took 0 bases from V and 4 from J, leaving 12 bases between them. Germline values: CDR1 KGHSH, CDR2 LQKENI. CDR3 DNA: TGTGCCAGCTCACCACCAAGGGGGGGTAGCACTGAAGCTTTCTTT. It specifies CASSPPRGGSTEAFF.

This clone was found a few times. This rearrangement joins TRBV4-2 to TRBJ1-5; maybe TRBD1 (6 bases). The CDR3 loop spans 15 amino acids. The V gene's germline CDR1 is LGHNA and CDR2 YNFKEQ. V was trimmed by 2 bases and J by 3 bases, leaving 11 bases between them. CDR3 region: CASSQLQGDNQPQHF. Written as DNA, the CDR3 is TGTGCCAGCAGCCAACTACAGGGCGACAATCAGCCCCAGCATTTT.

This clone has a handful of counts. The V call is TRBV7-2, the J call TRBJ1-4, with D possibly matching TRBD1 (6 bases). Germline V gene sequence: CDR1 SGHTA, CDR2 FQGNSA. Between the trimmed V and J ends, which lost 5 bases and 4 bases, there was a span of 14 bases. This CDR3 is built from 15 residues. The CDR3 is CASSPWGHSNEKLFF. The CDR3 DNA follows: TGTGCCAGCAGCCCCTGGGGACACAGTAATGAAAAACTGTTTTTT.

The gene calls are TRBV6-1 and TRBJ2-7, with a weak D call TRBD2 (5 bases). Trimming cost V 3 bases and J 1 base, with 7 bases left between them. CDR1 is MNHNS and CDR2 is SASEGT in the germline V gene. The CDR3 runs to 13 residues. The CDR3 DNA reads TGTGCCAGCAGTGATTGGGAGTCCTACGAGCAGTACTTC. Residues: CASSDWESYEQYF.

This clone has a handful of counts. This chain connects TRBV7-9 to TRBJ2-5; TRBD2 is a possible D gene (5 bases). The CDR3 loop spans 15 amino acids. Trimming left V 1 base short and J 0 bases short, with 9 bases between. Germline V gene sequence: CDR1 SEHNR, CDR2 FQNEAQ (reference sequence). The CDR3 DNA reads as TGTGCCAGCAGCTTAGTTGGTAGCGACCAAGAGACCCAGTACTTC. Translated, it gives CASSLVGSDQETQYF.

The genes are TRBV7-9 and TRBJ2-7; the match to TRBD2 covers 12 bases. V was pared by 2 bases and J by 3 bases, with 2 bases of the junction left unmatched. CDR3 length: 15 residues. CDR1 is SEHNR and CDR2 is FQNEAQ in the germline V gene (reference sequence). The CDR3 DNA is TGTGCCAGCAGCTTACCGACTAGCGGGAGCTACGAGCAGTACTTC. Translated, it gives CASSLPTSGSYEQYF.

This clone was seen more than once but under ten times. The CDR3 protein is CSVALNYGYTF. In nucleotides, the CDR3 is TGCAGCGTTGCTTTGAACTATGGCTACACCTTC. The chain joins TRBV29-1 to TRBJ1-2; D is unclear. Germline-derived CDR1 and CDR2 are SQVTM and ANQGSEA. The ends were cut back, 4 bases at V and 2 bases at J, with 5 bases in the middle. This CDR3 comprises 11 residues. Full variable domain (outside the CDR3, taken from reference TRBV29-1 and TRBJ1-2): SAVISQKPSRDICQRGTSLTIQCQVDSQVTMMFWYRQQPGQSLTLIATANQGSEATYESGFVIDKFPISRPNLTFSTLTVSNMSPEDSSIYLCSVALNYGYTFGSGTRLTVV.

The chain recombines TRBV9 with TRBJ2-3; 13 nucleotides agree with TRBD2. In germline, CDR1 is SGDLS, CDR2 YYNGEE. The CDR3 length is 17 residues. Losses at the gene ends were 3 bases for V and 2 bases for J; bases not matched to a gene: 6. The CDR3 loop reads CASSARTSGSVTDTQYF. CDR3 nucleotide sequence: TGTGCCAGCAGCGCTCGGACTAGCGGGAGTGTCACAGATACGCAGTATTTT. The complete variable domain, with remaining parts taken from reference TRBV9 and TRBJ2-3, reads DSGVTQTPKHLITATGQRVTLRCSPRSGDLSVYWYQQSLDQGLQFLIQYYNGEERAKGNILERFSAQQFPDLHSELNLSSLELGDSALYFCASSARTSGSVTDTQYFGPGTRLTVL.

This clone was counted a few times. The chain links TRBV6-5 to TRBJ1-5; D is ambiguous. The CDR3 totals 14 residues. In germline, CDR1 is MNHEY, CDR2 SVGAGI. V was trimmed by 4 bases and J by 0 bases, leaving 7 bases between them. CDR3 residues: CASSFQHSNQPQHF. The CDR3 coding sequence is TGTGCCAGCAGTTTCCAACATAGCAATCAGCCCCAGCATTTT.

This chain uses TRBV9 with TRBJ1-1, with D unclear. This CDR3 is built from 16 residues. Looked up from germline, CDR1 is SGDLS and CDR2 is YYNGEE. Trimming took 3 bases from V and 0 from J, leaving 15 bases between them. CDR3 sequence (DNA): TGTGCCAGCAGCGGCTGGGCGGCGGGAATGAACACTGAAGCTTTCTTT. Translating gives CASSGWAAGMNTEAFF.

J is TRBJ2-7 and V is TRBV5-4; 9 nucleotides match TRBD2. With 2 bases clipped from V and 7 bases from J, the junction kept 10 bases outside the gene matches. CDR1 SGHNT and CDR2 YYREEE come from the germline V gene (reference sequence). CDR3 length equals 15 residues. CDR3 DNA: TGTGCCAGCAGCTTCAAGCGGGAGGTAAATGGAGAGCAGTACTTC. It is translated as CASSFKREVNGEQYF.

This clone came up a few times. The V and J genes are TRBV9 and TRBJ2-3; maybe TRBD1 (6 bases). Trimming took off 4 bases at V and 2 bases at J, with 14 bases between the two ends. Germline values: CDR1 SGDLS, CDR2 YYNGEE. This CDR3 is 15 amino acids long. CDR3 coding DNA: TGTGCCAGCAGCCTACGGGACATTATCACAGATACGCAGTATTTT. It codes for CASSLRDIITDTQYF. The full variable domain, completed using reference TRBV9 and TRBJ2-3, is DSGVTQTPKHLITATGQRVTLRCSPRSGDLSVYWYQQSLDQGLQFLIQYYNGEERAKGNILERFSAQQFPDLHSELNLSSLELGDSALYFCASSLRDIITDTQYFGPGTRLTVL.

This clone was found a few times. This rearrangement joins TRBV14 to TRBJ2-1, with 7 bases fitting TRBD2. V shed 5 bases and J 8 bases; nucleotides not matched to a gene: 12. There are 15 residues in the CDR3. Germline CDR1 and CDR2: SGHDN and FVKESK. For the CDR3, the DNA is TGTGCCAGCAGCGACAAGAGGACTAGGAGAGATGAGCAGTTCTTC. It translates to CASSDKRTRRDEQFF.

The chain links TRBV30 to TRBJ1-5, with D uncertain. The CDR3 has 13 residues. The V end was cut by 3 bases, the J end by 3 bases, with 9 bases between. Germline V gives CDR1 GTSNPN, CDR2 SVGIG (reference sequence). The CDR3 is CAWREDHNQPQHF. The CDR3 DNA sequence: TGTGCCTGGAGGGAGGATCACAATCAGCCCCAGCATTTT.

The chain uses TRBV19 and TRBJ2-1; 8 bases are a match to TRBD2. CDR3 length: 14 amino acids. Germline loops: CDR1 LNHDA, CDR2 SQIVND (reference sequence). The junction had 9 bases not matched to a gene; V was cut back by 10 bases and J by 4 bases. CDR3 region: CAISSGGPYNEQFF. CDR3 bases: TGTGCCATCTCGAGCGGGGGCCCTTACAATGAGCAGTTCTTC.

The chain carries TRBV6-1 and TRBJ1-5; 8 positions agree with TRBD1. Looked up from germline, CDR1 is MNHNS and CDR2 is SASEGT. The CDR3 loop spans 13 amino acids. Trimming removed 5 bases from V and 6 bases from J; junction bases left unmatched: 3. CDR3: CASSPGQGQPQHF. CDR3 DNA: TGTGCCAGCAGTCCTGGACAGGGTCAGCCCCAGCATTTT.

The CDR3 DNA reads TGCGCCAGCAGCTTGCCCGGGACTAGCGGGAAAGATACGCAGTATTTT. Amino acids: CASSLPGTSGKDTQYF. The chain employs TRBV5-1 and TRBJ2-3; the match to TRBD2 covers 13 bases. The length of the CDR3 is 16 residues. CDR1 is SGHRS and CDR2 is YFSETQ in the germline V gene. V dropped 1 base and J dropped 5; count of bases not matched to a gene: 4.

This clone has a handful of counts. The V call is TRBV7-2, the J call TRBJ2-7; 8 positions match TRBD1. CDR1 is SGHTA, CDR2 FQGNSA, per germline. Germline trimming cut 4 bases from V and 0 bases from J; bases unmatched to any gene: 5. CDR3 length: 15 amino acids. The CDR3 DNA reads TGTGCCAGCAGCTCCCGGACAGGGCTCTCCTACGAGCAGTACTTC. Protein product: CASSSRTGLSYEQYF. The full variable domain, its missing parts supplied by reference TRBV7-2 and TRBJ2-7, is GAGVSQSPSNKVTEKGKDVELRCDPISGHTALYWYRQSLGQGLEFLIYFQGNSAPDKSGLPSDRFSAERTGGSVSTLTIQRTQQEDSAVYLCASSSRTGLSYEQYFGPGTRLTVT.

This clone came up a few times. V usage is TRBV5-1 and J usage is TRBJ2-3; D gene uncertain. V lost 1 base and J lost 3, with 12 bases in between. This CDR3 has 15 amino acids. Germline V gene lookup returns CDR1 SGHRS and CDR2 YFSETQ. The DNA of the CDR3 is TGCGCCAGCAGCTTGAGTCTAGGTTCGACAGATACGCAGTATTTT. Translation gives CASSLSLGSTDTQYF.

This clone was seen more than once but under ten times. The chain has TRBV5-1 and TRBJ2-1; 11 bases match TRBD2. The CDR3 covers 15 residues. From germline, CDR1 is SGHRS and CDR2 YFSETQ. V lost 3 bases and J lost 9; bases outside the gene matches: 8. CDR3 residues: CASSSDRLAGSEQFF. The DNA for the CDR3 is TGCGCCAGCAGCTCCGACCGACTAGCGGGAAGTGAGCAGTTCTTC.

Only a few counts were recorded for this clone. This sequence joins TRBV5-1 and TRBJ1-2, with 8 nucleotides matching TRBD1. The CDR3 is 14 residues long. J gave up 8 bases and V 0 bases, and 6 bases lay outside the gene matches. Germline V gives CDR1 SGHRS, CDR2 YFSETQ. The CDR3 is CASSLGTGGGGYTF. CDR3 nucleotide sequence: TGCGCCAGCAGCTTGGGTACAGGGGGTGGAGGCTACACCTTC.

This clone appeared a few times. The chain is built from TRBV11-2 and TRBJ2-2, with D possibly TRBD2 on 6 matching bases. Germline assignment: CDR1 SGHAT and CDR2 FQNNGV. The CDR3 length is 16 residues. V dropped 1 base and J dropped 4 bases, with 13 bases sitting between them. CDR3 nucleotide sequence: TGTGCCAGCAGCTTAGGCGGGATGGTCAGCACCGGGGAGCTGTTTTTT. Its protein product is CASSLGGMVSTGELFF.